The 11 T cell receptor beta chains reported below all come from one sample, sequenced in a study of T-cell memory formation after mild COVID-19. TCRdb called the 5' RACE reads again in MiXCR, with one record for every CDR3 protein. The sample includes tens of thousands of distinct CDR3 sequences, 15% to 20% of them seen just once. The specimen sequenced was PBMCs or a T cell subset sorted from them (not recorded which). The receptors were gathered from an adult who had mild COVID-19 (a few samples of this study predate the infection). Cell type and time point are not known.

This clonotype was recorded many times. This rearrangement joins TRBV4-1 to TRBJ1-3; D gene unclear. CDR1 and CDR2 (germline): MGHRA, YSYEKL. V lost 0 bases and J 0 bases, leaving 15 bases between the germline ends. The CDR3 has 18 amino acids. The CDR3 DNA reads TGCGCCAGCAGCCAAGAAGACACCGCATCTTTCTCTGGAAACACCATATATTTT. Residues: CASSQEDTASFSGNTIYF.

The table lists this clonotype with many counts. This chain connects TRBV7-3 to TRBJ2-2, with 9 bases that match TRBD1. V dropped 2 bases and J dropped 4; count of bases not matched to a gene: 5. The CDR3 runs 16 residues. The germline V gene has CDR1 SGHTA and CDR2 FQGTGA. CDR3 sequence: CASSLQQGAGTGELFF. In DNA, the CDR3 is TGTGCCAGCAGCTTACAACAGGGGGCTGGCACCGGGGAGCTGTTTTTT.

This clonotype was counted at least ten times. V gene TRBV15 combines with J gene TRBJ2-5; 7 positions match TRBD2. The CDR3 is 13 residues long. V was clipped by 5 bases and J by 2 bases; unmatched bases: 2. CDR1 is LNHNV, CDR2 YYDKDF, per germline (reference sequence). The CDR3 spells CATSSGGQETQYF. The DNA of the CDR3 is TGTGCCACCAGCTCCGGGGGGCAAGAGACCCAGTACTTC.

This clonotype was detected ten times or more. The J gene is TRBJ2-7, the V gene TRBV27; D is possibly TRBD2 (7 bases). The CDR3 extends over 13 amino acids. The germline CDR1 and CDR2 sequences are MNHEY and SMNVEV (reference sequence). The V gene lost 3 bases and the J gene lost 4 bases, with 10 bases spanning the gap. The chain's CDR3 is CASSFEGGYEQYF. The DNA of the CDR3 is TGTGCCAGCAGTTTCGAGGGGGGGTACGAGCAGTACTTC.

This clonotype was counted many times. The gene calls are TRBV4-2 and TRBJ2-1, with TRBD1 identical over 7 bases. The CDR3 extends over 18 amino acids. Germline CDR1 is LGHNA and CDR2 is YNFKEQ. Trimming cost V 0 bases and J 4 bases; bases outside gene matches: 12. In nucleotides, the CDR3 is TGTGCCAGCAGCCAAGAAGTTTTTTTAGGGGGCCTTTACAATGAGCAGTTCTTC. Protein product: CASSQEVFLGGLYNEQFF.

The CDR3 DNA follows: TGTGCCAGCAGCTATAGTAAGGGGAGCACCGGGGAGCTGTTTTTT. The encoded protein is CASSYSKGSTGELFF. The chain is built from TRBV6-5 and TRBJ2-2; D is tentatively TRBD1 or TRBD2 (5 bases each). Trimming pared 6 bases from V and 4 bases from J, leaving 15 bases between. Germline V gives CDR1 MNHEY, CDR2 SVGAGI. The CDR3 length is 15 residues.

By share of the sample, this clonotype is medium-sized. J is TRBJ1-1 and V is TRBV6-5, with D unresolved. With 2 bases removed from V and 0 bases from J, the gap between germline ends came to 13 bases. Germline V gene data show CDR1 as MNHEY and CDR2 as SVGAGI. The CDR3 is 16 residues long. In DNA, the CDR3 is TGTGCCAGCAGTTACGGGAGTGGGATCGTGAACACTGAAGCTTTCTTT. It codes for CASSYGSGIVNTEAFF.

At least ten counts were recorded for this clonotype. J is TRBJ2-7 and V is TRBV9, with 11 bases aligning to TRBD1. The CDR3 is made up of 16 amino acids. Germline CDR1 is SGDLS and CDR2 is YYNGEE. V gave up 4 bases and J gave up 1 base; unmatched junction bases: 7. The CDR3 coding sequence is TGTGCCAGCAGCCCAGGACAGGGGGCCGCGTCCTACGAGCAGTACTTC. This gives the protein CASSPGQGAASYEQYF.

This clonotype occurred a few times. The V call is TRBV7-9, the J call TRBJ2-1; TRBD2 agrees at 13 bases. The CDR3 totals 15 residues. J was trimmed by 7 bases and V by 5 bases; bases with no gene match: 5. Germline assignment: CDR1 SEHNR and CDR2 FQNEAQ (reference sequence). The CDR3 sequence: CASSRRTSGSNEQFF. Written as DNA, the CDR3 is TGTGCCAGCAGCCGGAGGACTAGCGGGAGTAATGAGCAGTTCTTC. The full variable domain, its missing parts supplied by reference TRBV7-9 and TRBJ2-1, is DTGVSQNPRHKITKRGQNVTFRCDPISEHNRLYWYRQTLGQGPEFLTYFQNEAQLEKSRLLSDRFSAERPKGSFSTLEIQRTEQGDSAMYLCASSRRTSGSNEQFFGPGTRLTVL.

V gene TRBV15 combines with J gene TRBJ1-1, with 9 nucleotides matching TRBD1. Germline loops: CDR1 LNHNV, CDR2 YYDKDF (reference sequence). V was pared by 0 bases and J by 3 bases, with 5 bases of the junction left unmatched. This CDR3 is built from 16 residues. CDR3 sequence reads: CATSREGTGYDTEAFF. CDR3 nucleotides: TGTGCCACCAGCAGAGAGGGGACAGGGTATGACACTGAAGCTTTCTTT. Using reference TRBV15 and TRBJ1-1 for the parts outside the CDR3, the full variable domain is DAMVIQNPRYQVTQFGKPVTLSCSQTLNHNVMYWYQQKSSQAPKLLFHYYDKDFNNEADTPDNFQSRRPNTSFCFLDIRSPGLGDTAMYLCATSREGTGYDTEAFFGQGTRLTVV.

This clonotype was recorded many times. V gene TRBV20-1 combines with J gene TRBJ1-2, with unresolved D. Trimming removed 3 bases from V and 7 bases from J, with 9 bases in between. Germline V gene data show CDR1 as DFQATT and CDR2 as SNEGSKA (reference sequence). This CDR3 is 11 amino acids long. CDR3 sequence reads: CSARSRSGYTF. Written as DNA, the CDR3 is TGCAGTGCTAGGAGCAGGAGTGGCTACACCTTC.